This T cell receptor (beta chain) was sequenced in a study of cytomegalovirus exposure and HLA in healthy donors. The PCR had 60 Vbeta and 13 Jbeta primers. Clones were read by immunoSEQ multiplex PCR, and TCRdb kept only the in-frame ones, dropping some. The sample includes 90,000 to 110,000 clones, 73% of them seen just once. The sample taken for sequencing was PBMCs. This sequence was found in a middle-aged man in good health and CMV-seronegative.

The CDR3 DNA follows: TGCGCCAGCAGCCAAGATCTGGGCCCAACTAGCACAGATACGCAGTATTTT. It encodes CASSQDLGPTSTDTQYF. The V gene is TRBV4-1, the J gene TRBJ2-3; D gene unclear. Germline-derived CDR1 and CDR2 are MGHRA and YSYEKL. The CDR3 sequence is 17 residues long. V was pared by 0 bases and J by 0 bases, with 13 bases between.